The following is a TCR beta chain sequence with its context. The ends were cut back, 0 bases at V and 0 bases at J, with 6 bases in the middle. The CDR3 consists of 15 residues. From germline, CDR1 is SGHRS and CDR2 YFSETQ. In the original analysis: Amplification from reference gene primers served as the basis for estimated nucleated cell counts. Clones were read by immunoSEQ multiplex PCR, and TCRdb kept only the in-frame ones, dropping some. V and J calls and clone size are copied from that table; D and trimming were computed from the DNA. The sample contains over 85,000 clones, roughly 76% of which appear only once. The data stem from a study of blood T cell repertoires in COVID-19. Study at large: Samples representing acute and convalescent COVID-19 were sourced from the United States, Italy and Spain. PBMCs, B-cell-depleted T cells, or T cells were the source of the cDNA or gDNA that made up the material.

The chain has TRBV5-1 and TRBJ2-2; a possible D gene is TRBD2 (6 bases). The clonotype was recovered from a woman aged 55-69 years with acute or convalescent COVID-19. The specimen sequenced was peripheral blood. The CDR3 region is CASSLAGANTGELFF. The CDR3 DNA reads TGCGCCAGCAGCTTGGCGGGGGCGAACACCGGGGAGCTGTTTTTT.